This T cell receptor (beta chain) came from a study of regulatory T cells in long-lasting Graves disease. Regarding the study as a whole: Persistent patients had a count of shared public clonotypes (approximately 2,800) that exceeded that of new patients (approximately 920).

Germline V lookup: CDR1 SGHRS, CDR2 YFSETQ. The CDR3 covers 16 residues. The V end was cut by 7 bases, the J end by 4 bases, with 20 bases between. Turning to this clonotype: Its antigen is undetermined.

The sample's time point: newly diagnosed GD, antithyroid drugs for less than 3 months. Isolated PBMC RNA provided the starting material for the TCR library. Patients hailed from an endocrinology department in Xi'an, China. Building the TCR beta libraries relied on iRepertoire HTBI primers, and CDR3 regions underwent Arm-PCR. MiXCR, run by TCRdb on the multiplex PCR reads, gives a single entry per CDR3 protein. The sample holds 510,000 or so distinct CDR3 sequences, more than 10% seen once. These same records also appear under a second study, on T cells in Graves' hyperthyroidism and ophthalmopathy.

The sample consisted of peripheral blood mononuclear cells (PBMCs), taken at new diagnosis, from a patient treated with antithyroid drugs. The chain has TRBV5-1 and TRBJ2-2; D might be TRBD2 (6 bases). The sequence came from a woman in her thirties with Graves disease. The CDR3 coding sequence is TGCGCCAGCCACCCCTTGACTAGGGGAGGCACCGGGGAGCTGTTTTTT. It codes for CASHPLTRGGTGELFF.